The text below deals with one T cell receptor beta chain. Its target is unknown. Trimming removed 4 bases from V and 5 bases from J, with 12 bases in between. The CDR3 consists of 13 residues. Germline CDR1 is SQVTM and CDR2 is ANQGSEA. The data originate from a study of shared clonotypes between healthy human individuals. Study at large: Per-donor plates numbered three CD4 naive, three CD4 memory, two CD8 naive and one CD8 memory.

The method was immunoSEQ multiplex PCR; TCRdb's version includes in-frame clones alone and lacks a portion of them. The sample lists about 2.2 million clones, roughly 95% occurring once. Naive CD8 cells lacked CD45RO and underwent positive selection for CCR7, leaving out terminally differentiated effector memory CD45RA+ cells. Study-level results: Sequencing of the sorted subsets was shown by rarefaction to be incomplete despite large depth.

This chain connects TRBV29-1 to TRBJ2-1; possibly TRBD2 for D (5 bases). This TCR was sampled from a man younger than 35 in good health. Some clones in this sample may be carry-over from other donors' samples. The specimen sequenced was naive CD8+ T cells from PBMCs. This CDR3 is CSVAGGSHNEQFF. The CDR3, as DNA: TGCAGCGTTGCTGGAGGTTCCCACAATGAGCAGTTCTTC.